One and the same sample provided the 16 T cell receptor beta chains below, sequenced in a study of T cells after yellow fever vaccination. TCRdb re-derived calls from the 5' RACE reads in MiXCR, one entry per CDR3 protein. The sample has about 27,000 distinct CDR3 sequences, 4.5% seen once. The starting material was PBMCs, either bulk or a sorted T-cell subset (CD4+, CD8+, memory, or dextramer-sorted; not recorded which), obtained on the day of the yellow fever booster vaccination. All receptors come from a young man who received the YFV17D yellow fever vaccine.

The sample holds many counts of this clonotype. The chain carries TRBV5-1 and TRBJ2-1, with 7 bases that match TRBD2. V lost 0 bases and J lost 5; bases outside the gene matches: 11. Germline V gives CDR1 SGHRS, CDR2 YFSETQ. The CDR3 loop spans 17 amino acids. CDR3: CASSLVHRDYKNNEQFF. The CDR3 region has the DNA TGCGCCAGCAGCTTGGTCCACCGGGACTACAAGAACAATGAGCAGTTCTTC.

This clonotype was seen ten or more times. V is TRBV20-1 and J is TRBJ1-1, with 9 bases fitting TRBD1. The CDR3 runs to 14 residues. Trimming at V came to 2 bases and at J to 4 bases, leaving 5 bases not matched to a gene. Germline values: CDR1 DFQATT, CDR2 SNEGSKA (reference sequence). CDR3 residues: CSARTGGRATEAFF. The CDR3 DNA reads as TGCAGTGCTAGAACAGGGGGCCGGGCCACTGAAGCTTTCTTT.

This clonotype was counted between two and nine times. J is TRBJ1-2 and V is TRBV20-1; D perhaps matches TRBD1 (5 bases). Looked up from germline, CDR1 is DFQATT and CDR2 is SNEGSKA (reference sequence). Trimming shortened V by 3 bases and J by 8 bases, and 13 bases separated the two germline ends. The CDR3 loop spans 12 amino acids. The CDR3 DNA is TGCAGTGCTAGCGGGGGTCCGGGAGGCTACACCTTC. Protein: CSASGGPGGYTF.

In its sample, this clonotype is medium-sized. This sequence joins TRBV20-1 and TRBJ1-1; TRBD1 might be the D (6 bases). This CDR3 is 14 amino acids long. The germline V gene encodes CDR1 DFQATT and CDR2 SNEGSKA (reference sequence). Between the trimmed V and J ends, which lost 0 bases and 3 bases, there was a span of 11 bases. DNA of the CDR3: TGCAGTGCTAGAGATGGGGACACATACACTGAAGCTTTCTTT. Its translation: CSARDGDTYTEAFF.

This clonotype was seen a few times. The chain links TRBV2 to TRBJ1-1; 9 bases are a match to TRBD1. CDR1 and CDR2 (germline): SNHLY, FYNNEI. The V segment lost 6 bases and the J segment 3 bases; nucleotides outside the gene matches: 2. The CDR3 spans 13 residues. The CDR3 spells CASRGTGYTEAFF. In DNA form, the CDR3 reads TGTGCCAGCAGAGGGACAGGGTACACTGAAGCTTTCTTT. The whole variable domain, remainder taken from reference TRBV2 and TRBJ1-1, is EPEVTQTPSHQVTQMGQEVILRCVPISNHLYFYWYRQILGQKVEFLVSFYNNEISEKSEIFDDQFSVERPDGSNFTLKIRSTKLEDSAMYFCASRGTGYTEAFFGQGTRLTVV.

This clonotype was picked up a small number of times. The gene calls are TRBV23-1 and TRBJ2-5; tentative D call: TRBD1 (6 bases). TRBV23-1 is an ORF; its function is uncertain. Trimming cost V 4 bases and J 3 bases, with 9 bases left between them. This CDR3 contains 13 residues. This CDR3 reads CASSPNREETQYF. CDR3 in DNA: TGCGCCAGCAGTCCAAACAGGGAAGAGACCCAGTACTTC.

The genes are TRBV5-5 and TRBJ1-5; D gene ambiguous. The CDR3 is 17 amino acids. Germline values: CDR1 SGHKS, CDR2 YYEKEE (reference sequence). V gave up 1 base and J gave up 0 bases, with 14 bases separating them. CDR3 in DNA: TGTGCCAGCAGCTTGAGGCTCGGGAAATATAGCAATCAGCCCCAGCATTTT. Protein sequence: CASSLRLGKYSNQPQHF.

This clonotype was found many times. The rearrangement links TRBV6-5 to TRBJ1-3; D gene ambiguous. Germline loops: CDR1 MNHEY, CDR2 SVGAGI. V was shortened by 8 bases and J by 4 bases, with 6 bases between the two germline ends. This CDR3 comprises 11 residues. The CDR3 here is CASGRGNTIYF. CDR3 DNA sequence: TGTGCCAGCGGTCGCGGAAACACCATATATTTT.

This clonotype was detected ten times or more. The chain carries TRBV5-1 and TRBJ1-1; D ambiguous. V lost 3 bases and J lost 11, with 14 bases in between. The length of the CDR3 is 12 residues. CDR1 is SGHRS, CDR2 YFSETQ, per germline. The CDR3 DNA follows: TGCGCCAGCAGCTCAAATGCTCTGTATGCTTTCTTT. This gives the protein CASSSNALYAFF.

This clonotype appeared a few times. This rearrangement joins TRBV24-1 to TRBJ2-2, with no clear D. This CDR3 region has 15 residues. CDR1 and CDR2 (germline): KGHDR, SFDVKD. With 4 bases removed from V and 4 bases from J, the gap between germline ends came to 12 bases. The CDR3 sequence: CATSDSRHGTGELFF. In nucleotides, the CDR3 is TGTGCCACCAGTGACTCCCGACATGGCACCGGGGAGCTGTTTTTT.

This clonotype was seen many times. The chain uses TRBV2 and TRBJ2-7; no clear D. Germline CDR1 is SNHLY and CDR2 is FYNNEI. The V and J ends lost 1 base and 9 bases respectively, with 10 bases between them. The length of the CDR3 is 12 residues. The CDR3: CASSEDQNRQYF. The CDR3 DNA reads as TGTGCCAGCAGTGAAGACCAGAACAGGCAGTACTTC.

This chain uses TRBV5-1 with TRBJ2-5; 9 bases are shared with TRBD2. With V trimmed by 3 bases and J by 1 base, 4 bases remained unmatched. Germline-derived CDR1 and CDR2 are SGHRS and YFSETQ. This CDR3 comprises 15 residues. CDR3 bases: TGCGCCAGCAGCTCGGCGGGGGGGTTCCAAGAGACCCAGTACTTC. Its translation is CASSSAGGFQETQYF.

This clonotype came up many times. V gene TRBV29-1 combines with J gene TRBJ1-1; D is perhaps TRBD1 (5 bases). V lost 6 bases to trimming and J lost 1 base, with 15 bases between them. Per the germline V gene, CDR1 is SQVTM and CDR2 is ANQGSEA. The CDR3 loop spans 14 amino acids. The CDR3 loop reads CSVGTETQNTEAFF. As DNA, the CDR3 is TGCAGCGTCGGGACCGAAACGCAGAACACTGAAGCTTTCTTT.

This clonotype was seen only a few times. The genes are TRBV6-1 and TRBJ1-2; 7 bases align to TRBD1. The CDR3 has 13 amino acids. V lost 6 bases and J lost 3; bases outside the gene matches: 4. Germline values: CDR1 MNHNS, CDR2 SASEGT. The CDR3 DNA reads TGTGCCAGCAGGCCGGGGACAGACTATGGCTACACCTTC. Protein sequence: CASRPGTDYGYTF.

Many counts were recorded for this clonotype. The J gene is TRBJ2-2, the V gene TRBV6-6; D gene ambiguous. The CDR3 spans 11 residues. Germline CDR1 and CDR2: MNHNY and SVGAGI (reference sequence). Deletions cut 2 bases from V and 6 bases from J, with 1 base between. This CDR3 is CASSYPGELFF. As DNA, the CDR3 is TGTGCCAGCAGTTACCCCGGGGAGCTGTTTTTT.

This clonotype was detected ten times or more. DNA for the CDR3: TGCGCCAGCAGCCAAGAGAGGGGGGGGCAGAGAACGAGTCGGGCGCAGTATTTT. Its protein is CASSQERGGQRTSRAQYF. V gene TRBV4-3 combines with J gene TRBJ2-3, with TRBD2 as a possible D gene (7 bases). With 0 bases removed from V and 10 bases from J, the gap between germline ends came to 26 bases. Germline V lookup: CDR1 LGHNA, CDR2 YSLEER. CDR3 length: 18 amino acids.